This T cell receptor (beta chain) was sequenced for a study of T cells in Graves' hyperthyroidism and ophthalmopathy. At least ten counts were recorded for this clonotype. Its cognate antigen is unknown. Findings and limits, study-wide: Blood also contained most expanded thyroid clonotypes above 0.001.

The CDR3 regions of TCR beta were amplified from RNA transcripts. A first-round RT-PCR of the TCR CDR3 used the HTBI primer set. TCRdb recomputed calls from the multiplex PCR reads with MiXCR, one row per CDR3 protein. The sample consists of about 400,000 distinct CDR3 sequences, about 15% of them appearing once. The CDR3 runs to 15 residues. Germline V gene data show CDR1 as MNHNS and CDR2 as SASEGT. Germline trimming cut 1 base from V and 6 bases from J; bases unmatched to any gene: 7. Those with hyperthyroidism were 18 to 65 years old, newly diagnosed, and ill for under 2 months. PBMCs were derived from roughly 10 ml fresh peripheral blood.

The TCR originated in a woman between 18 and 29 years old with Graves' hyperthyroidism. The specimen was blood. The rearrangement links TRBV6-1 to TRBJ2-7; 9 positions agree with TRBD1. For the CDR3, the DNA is TGTGCCAGCAGTGAAGGCGGGACAGGGAAGGCCGAGCAGTACTTC. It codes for CASSEGGTGKAEQYF.